The rows below give T cell receptor beta chains drawn from one sample of a study of blood T cell repertoires in COVID-19. Libraries were prepared by immunoSEQ multiplex PCR; TCRdb keeps only in-frame clonotypes and omits some of them. The sample records over 85,000 clones, around 87% being singletons. The sample taken for sequencing was peripheral blood. These receptors originate from a human donor in a cohort sampled during active COVID-19. The CDR3 runs from the conserved cysteine through the conserved F or W. Fields, in order: clone size, D gene, V gene, J gene, CDR3 DNA, CDR3 protein. A D gene is named only where the DNA matches it firmly. Clone size appears in some rows only: once, few, many, or a class for an expanded clone.

size: few; D: TRBD1; V: TRBV18; J: TRBJ2-7; DNA: TGTGCCAGCTCACCAGGACAGGGAGGCAATATCGAGCAGTACTTC; CDR3: CASSPGQGGNIEQYF
size: -; D: -; V: TRBV5-1; J: TRBJ2-1; DNA: TGCGCCAGCAGCTTCGGCGGTACGGGTCACTTAAATGAGCAGTTCTTC; CDR3: CASSFGGTGHLNEQFF
size: -; D: TRBD1; V: TRBV6-5; J: TRBJ1-1; DNA: TGTGCCAGCAGTTACACCGGACAGGGAAACACTGAAGCTTTCTTT; CDR3: CASSYTGQGNTEAFF
size: -; D: -; V: TRBV3-1/TRBV3-2; J: TRBJ2-2; DNA: TGTGCCAGCAGCCAATTCCGGCAGGGTGGGACCGGGGAGCTGTTTTTT; CDR3: CASSQFRQGGTGELFF
size: -; D: -; V: TRBV3-1/TRBV3-2; J: TRBJ1-5; DNA: TGTGCCAGCAGCCAATCGGGGGGCTTTCAGCCCCAGCATTTT; CDR3: CASSQSGGFQPQHF
size: once; D: -; V: TRBV25-1; J: TRBJ2-2; DNA: TGTGCCAGCAGTGCACGAGGGGGGAACACCGGGGAGCTGTTTTTT; CDR3: CASSARGGNTGELFF
size: -; D: -; V: TRBV7-9; J: TRBJ1-2; DNA: TGTGCCAGCAGCTTAGCGTGGGCAGGGGACTATGGCTACACCTTC; CDR3: CASSLAWAGDYGYTF
size: -; D: TRBD2; V: TRBV5-6; J: TRBJ2-7; DNA: TGTGCCAGCAGCCTGGCGGGAGACCCACTTGCCTACGAGCAGTACTTC; CDR3: CASSLAGDPLAYEQYF
size: -; D: -; V: TRBV5-1; J: TRBJ2-5; DNA: TGCGCCAGCAGCGTTTGGTCCAGGGGATCGGAGACCCAGTACTTC; CDR3: CASSVWSRGSETQYF
size: -; D: -; V: TRBV11-2; J: TRBJ1-2; DNA: TGTGCCAGCAGCCATAGACACGCCATATATGGCTACACCTTC; CDR3: CASSHRHAIYGYTF
size: -; D: -; V: TRBV4-3; J: TRBJ1-2; DNA: TGCGCCAGCAGCCAAGGTCTATCGCTAGGGGCTGGCTACACCTTC; CDR3: CASSQGLSLGAGYTF
size: -; D: TRBD2; V: TRBV11-2; J: TRBJ2-7; DNA: TGTGCCACCCGACTAGCGGTAAACTACGAGCAGTACTTC; CDR3: CATRLAVNYEQYF
size: few; D: -; V: TRBV3-1/TRBV3-2; J: TRBJ1-1; DNA: TGTGCCAGCAGCCAAGAGGGAGGGGTCACTGAAGCTTTCTTT; CDR3: CASSQEGGVTEAFF
size: -; D: -; V: TRBV19; J: TRBJ2-5; DNA: TGTGCCAGTACCCCCGGCGGGACTTTTCAAGAGACCCAGTACTTC; CDR3: CASTPGGTFQETQYF
size: -; D: TRBD1; V: TRBV28; J: TRBJ1-1; DNA: TGTGCCAGCCCAAGTCCCGCGGGGACAGGGAGTGGGAACACTGAAGCTTTCTTT; CDR3: CASPSPAGTGSGNTEAFF
size: -; D: -; V: TRBV13; J: TRBJ2-1; DNA: TGTGCCAGCAGCTTAGGCCGATTTTGGAGGACTCTTAGCTCCTACAATGAGCAGTTCTTC; CDR3: CASSLGRFWRTLSSYNEQFF
size: -; D: -; V: TRBV4-3; J: TRBJ1-5; DNA: TGCGCCAGCAGCCAAGACGGACGGGGGAATCAGCCCCAGCATTTT; CDR3: CASSQDGRGNQPQHF
size: -; D: TRBD1; V: TRBV11-2; J: TRBJ2-5; DNA: TGTGCCAGCAGCCCGGGACAGGGGTCAGAGACCCAGTACTTC; CDR3: CASSPGQGSETQYF
size: -; D: -; V: TRBV7-9; J: TRBJ2-3; DNA: TGTGCCAGCAGCACCCGGACAGAACGCTCTAGCACAGATACGCAGTATTTT; CDR3: CASSTRTERSSTDTQYF
size: -; D: TRBD2; V: TRBV4-2; J: TRBJ2-7; DNA: TGTGCCAGCAGCCAAGACGGCCTAGCGGGAGGTTACGAGCAGTACTTC; CDR3: CASSQDGLAGGYEQYF
size: -; D: TRBD2; V: TRBV19; J: TRBJ2-5; DNA: TGTGCCAGTAGTATAGCGGGAGGACAACAAGAGACCCAGTACTTC; CDR3: CASSIAGGQQETQYF
size: -; D: TRBD2; V: TRBV6-6; J: TRBJ2-1; DNA: TGTGCCAGCAGTCAACCCCCGCAGCGGGGGTACAATGAGCAGTTCTTC; CDR3: CASSQPPQRGYNEQFF
size: -; D: -; V: TRBV9; J: TRBJ2-2; DNA: TGTGCCAGCAGCCTCAGACTAGTTGCCGGGGAGCTGTTTTTT; CDR3: CASSLRLVAGELFF
size: once; D: -; V: TRBV1; J: TRBJ2-5; DNA: TGCACCAGCAGCCAAGATCTTGGCGGGAGGGCGGACGAGACCCAGTACTTC; CDR3: CTSSQDLGGRADETQYF
size: -; D: TRBD1; V: TRBV29-1; J: TRBJ2-7; DNA: TGCAGCGTTGCCTCAACAGGGGGCTCCTACGAGCAGTACTTC; CDR3: CSVASTGGSYEQYF
size: -; D: TRBD1; V: TRBV5-1; J: TRBJ1-2; DNA: TGCGCCAGCAGCTTGGGAGGTACAGGGGGCTATGGCTACACCTTC; CDR3: CASSLGGTGGYGYTF
size: -; D: -; V: TRBV11-1; J: TRBJ2-1; DNA: TGTGCCAGCAGCCGAAACCAGGGGACCTACAATGAGCAGTTCTTC; CDR3: CASSRNQGTYNEQFF
size: -; D: TRBD2; V: TRBV18; J: TRBJ2-1; DNA: TGTGCCAGCTCACCTTTTGGTAGCGGGAGAAATGAGCAGTTCTTC; CDR3: CASSPFGSGRNEQFF
size: -; D: -; V: TRBV27; J: TRBJ1-1; DNA: TGTGCCAGCAGTAACCTAGGAATTGAAGCTTTCTTT; CDR3: CASSNLGIEAFF
size: -; D: -; V: TRBV19; J: TRBJ2-7; DNA: TGTGCCAGTAGTGCTGCTAGCGTAGGCTACGAGCAGTACTTC; CDR3: CASSAASVGYEQYF
size: -; D: TRBD1; V: TRBV19; J: TRBJ1-5; DNA: TGTGCCAGTAGTACGGGGACAGGGAACAATCAGCCCCAGCATTTT; CDR3: CASSTGTGNNQPQHF
size: -; D: TRBD1; V: TRBV28; J: TRBJ1-2; DNA: TGTGCCAGCAGTTTGCCAGACAGGGACCTCTATGGCTACACCTTC; CDR3: CASSLPDRDLYGYTF
size: few; D: -; V: TRBV5-4; J: TRBJ2-7; DNA: TGTGCCAGCAGCCCGGCGGGACGGAGCTCCTACGAGCAGTACTTC; CDR3: CASSPAGRSSYEQYF
size: -; D: TRBD2; V: TRBV7-3; J: TRBJ2-7; DNA: TGTGCCAGCAGTAAAACTAGCGTCGGAGAGCAGTACTTC; CDR3: CASSKTSVGEQYF
size: -; D: -; V: TRBV9; J: TRBJ1-2; DNA: TGTGCCAGCAGCGTACACCTAGGGGATAACTATGGCTACACCTTC; CDR3: CASSVHLGDNYGYTF
size: -; D: TRBD1; V: TRBV5-1; J: TRBJ2-3; DNA: TGCGCCAGCAGCCCGTGGACAGGGCCCACTCTCACAGATACGCAGTATTTT; CDR3: CASSPWTGPTLTDTQYF
size: -; D: -; V: TRBV5-1; J: TRBJ1-2; DNA: TGCGCCAGCAGCTTGGTTCAGACAGGAGATGGCTACACCTTC; CDR3: CASSLVQTGDGYTF
size: -; D: -; V: TRBV18; J: TRBJ2-7; DNA: TGTGCCAGCTCATCATCAGGGGTCGAGCAGTACTTC; CDR3: CASSSSGVEQYF
size: once; D: -; V: TRBV19; J: TRBJ1-1; DNA: TGTGCCAGTAGTGTTACACCGAACACTGAAGCTTTCTTT; CDR3: CASSVTPNTEAFF
size: -; D: -; V: TRBV4-2; J: TRBJ1-3; DNA: TGTGCCAGCAGCCCCTGGGACGGGAGCTCTGGAAACACCATATATTTT; CDR3: CASSPWDGSSGNTIYF
size: once; D: -; V: TRBV3-1/TRBV3-2; J: TRBJ2-7; DNA: TGTGCCAGCAGCCAAGATCACAGACCCTACGAGCAGTACTTC; CDR3: CASSQDHRPYEQYF
size: -; D: TRBD1; V: TRBV3-1/TRBV3-2; J: TRBJ2-7; DNA: TGTGCCAGCAGCCCTACACCGGGACAGGGTTACACTCCCTACGAGCAGTACTTC; CDR3: CASSPTPGQGYTPYEQYF
size: few; D: -; V: TRBV28; J: TRBJ1-6; DNA: TGTGCCAGCAGTCTAGAAGGGGCTAATAATTCACCCCTCCACTTT; CDR3: CASSLEGANNSPLHF
size: -; D: TRBD2; V: TRBV7-3; J: TRBJ2-2; DNA: TGTGCCTCACCCCCGGGACTAGCGGGAGACACCGGGGAGCTGTTTTTT; CDR3: CASPPGLAGDTGELFF
size: -; D: -; V: TRBV9; J: TRBJ1-1; DNA: TGTGCCAGCAGCGATTCCCACGATAGGGGCATTACTGAAGCTTTCTTT; CDR3: CASSDSHDRGITEAFF
size: -; D: -; V: TRBV7-2; J: TRBJ2-3; DNA: TGTGCCAGCAGAATCGGGACAGATACGCAGTATTTT; CDR3: CASRIGTDTQYF